This TCR beta chain was retrieved from a study of cytomegalovirus exposure and HLA in healthy donors (dated by TCRdb to the late 2010s). As for the study more broadly: An earlier analysis of 587 of the donors reported 276 Gb of sequence data and approximately 120 million unique TCR beta sequences obtained from roughly 170 million T cells. An early release that covered several hundred HLA-typed donors contained 250 to 350 gigabases of sequencing data and approximately 85 million unique TCR sequences. Among the approximately 400 genotyped donors, about 83% belonged to the genetic ancestry cluster associated with self-reported Caucasian donors. The study was designed to test whether signatures of past pathogen exposure could be identified by cataloging public T cell receptors. The T cell repertoires of 666 subjects were profiled by immunosequencing and related to cytomegalovirus serostatus. Besides the first cohort of roughly 640 subjects, a separate validation cohort made up of around 120 different subjects was used. To predict cytomegalovirus infection status, the study brought together high-throughput TCR immunosequencing, statistical association of individual TCRs with disease status, and machine learning. To study patterns of TCR occurrence, a later analysis re-analyzed previously published TCR beta repertoires from under 750 donors and added high-resolution HLA genotyping. Rather than using new phenotypic data, the later analysis identified candidate immune exposures from TCR beta sequences and from how often those sequences occurred across donors. An earlier analysis of fewer than 700 of the donors applied high-throughput TCR beta sequencing to assess whether each TCR beta V gene segment acted as functional or pseudogenic. Donor age, sex, ethnicity and CMV serostatus were compiled alongside the repertoire data. Genome-wide SNP genotypes for about 65% of the 666 donors were used in a later genetic analysis, which treated that subset as a discovery cohort. All discovery cohort repertoires had been generated using a single sequencing platform. HLA typing covered class I and class II loci at four-digit resolution. The number of donors typed differed by locus, with about 629-630 for A, B, C, DRB1 and DQB1, 522 for DQA1, nearly 610 for DPA1, and under 490 for DPB1. Roughly five DR-DQ haplotypes were handled as single units for association and clustering, since linkage in the cohort was strong. Among 300 to 450 genotyped donors of the cohort, an average of around 240,000 unique TCR beta nucleotide sequences were sequenced per donor, roughly a sixth of them non-productive.

General study outcomes and caveats: In a later analysis, the rate of TCR association differed among HLA loci, with DRB1 alleles having the most associated TCRs and HLA-C alleles having the fewest. A further reported finding was that TCR beta sequences accurately predicted the HLA-A and HLA-B alleles for most subjects in the first cohort. When HLA alleles, especially DR and DQ, strongly co-occurred, TCR associations were difficult to assign to individual alleles. Correlated functional status among segregating V segments might reflect linkage disequilibrium, but an unknown experimental factor could not be ruled out. A later genetic analysis reported fewer N-insertions in productive TCRs among donors in an Asian-associated ancestry cluster than the approximately 700-donor mean. A group of highly shared sequence variants was considered likely to be a technical artifact of the sequencing pipeline. The authors suggested that the approach could potentially be generalized to other disease states and immunological phenotypes. This cohort had only TCR beta chains sequenced, and the lack of alpha or paired-chain data limited which features could be detected. Most CMV-associated TCR beta chains appeared to be HLA-restricted in a later analysis, and the HLA associations seemed to be driven largely by CMV exposure. In a later genetic analysis, a missense DCLRE1C variant was associated with V-gene and J-gene trimming of TCR beta chains, and the association was replicated in an independent cohort. Most TCR sequences were observed very rarely across donors, whereas some public TCRs were present in many individuals. Because counts were too low, seventeen rarely observed V segments, including chromosome 9 orphons, were left out of the earlier analysis of approximately 500 of the donors. In vitro tests confirmed that a few of the cytomegalovirus-associated TCR beta chains recognize cytomegalovirus antigens. For the cohort, immune exposure information was limited to CMV serostatus. HLA typing was unavailable for some donors at each locus, so association tests used only the typed subset. At a false discovery rate of 0.05, a later analysis linked some 17,000 TCR beta sequences to specific HLA alleles. The 87-base-pair reads could not distinguish some IMGT-functional V segments, including TRBV6-2 and TRBV6-3, so those segments were excluded. A later analysis reported that several top co-occurrence clusters appeared linked to parvovirus B19, influenza, CMV and Epstein-Barr virus. The presence/absence analyses assumed that sequencing depth was roughly uniform across donors, and that assumption may not be true. Cytomegalovirus status was reported to be diagnosed by the classifier with high specificity and sensitivity in both the original and validation cohorts. In the study, 150 to 200 TCR beta chains were listed as associated with cytomegalovirus. In an earlier analysis of about 540 of the donors, most TCR beta V segments were observed in productive rearrangements about 87% or about 30% of the time, broadly matching IMGT annotations. A later analysis found that HLA-associated TCR beta chains were more clonally expanded and had lower generation probabilities than equally common non-associated chains.

The cohort comprised 670 or so healthy bone marrow donors. At the time of sampling, every cohort member was nominally healthy, though immune exposures that went unrecorded were likely present. The donor was CMV seronegative and belonged to the group of approximately 320 seronegative cohort members. A peripheral blood sample was provided by each donor, and peripheral blood mononuclear cells were used for TCR beta sequencing. Genomic DNA extraction from the blood cell samples was performed with the Qiagen DNeasy Blood Extraction Kit. Worth noting for this clone: There is no known antigen for this receptor. Qualities for individual bases were not recorded, and no much larger clone is one base off.

The CDR3 measures 15 amino acids from cysteine to phenylalanine. Kept here is only the CDR3 DNA, which spans 45 bases and is read in frame from base 1. Germline trimming: 5 bases from V, 4 bases from J; junction bases outside gene matches: 7. The germline V gene provides CDR1 SGHTA and CDR2 FQGNSA. The method was the immunoSEQ multiplex PCR assay. A mixture of 60 forward primers for TCR Vbeta segments and 13 reverse primers for TCR Jbeta segments was used in the multiplex PCR. The CDR3 region of rearranged TCR beta genes was amplified from genomic DNA with a multiplex PCR assay. On the Illumina HiSeq System, the amplified TCR beta libraries were sequenced as 87-base-pair reads. The authors processed their data as follows. Across the 640 or so repertoires, a later analysis counted 78 million or so unique TCR beta chains, approximately 12 million of which were shared by at least two donors. A nearest-neighbor algorithm error-corrected the raw reads and collapsed the reads into unique sequences, merging closely related sequences to remove PCR and sequencing errors. V, D and J gene segments were assigned by aligning CDR3 sequences to IMGT reference sequences. For a sequence to be retained, a match of at least six nucleotides was required to both a V gene segment and a J gene segment. A rearrangement was called productive if the CDR3 had no stop codons and remained in frame with V and J, and every other rearrangement was called non-productive. Following IMGT convention, CDR3 was defined as the stretch from the second conserved V-encoded cysteine to the conserved J-encoded phenylalanine. Sequences without an unambiguous match to a single V gene segment were excluded from the earlier analysis of 500 to 700 of the donors. In an earlier analysis of some 590 of the donors, a V segment was called functional when productive rearrangements were above 56.7%, and segregating when the standard deviation between donors exceeded 5%. To diagnose cytomegalovirus status from the catalog of TCR beta chain sequences, a statistical classification framework was built. V and J gene assignment, in a later analysis, came from comparing TCR nucleotide sequences with IMGT/GENE-DB human TR gene sequences. Using the TCRdist pipeline, a later analysis assigned CDR3 sequences along with most-parsimonious VDJ recombination scenarios. In a later analysis, every TCR beta chain was defined by the combination of its CDR3 amino acid sequence and its V-gene family, and reads without a unique V-gene family were dropped. As a way to deal with suspected cross-contamination and a sequencing artifact, a later analysis dropped hundreds of nucleotide sequences that were highly shared and had low generation probability. In a later analysis, a clonal expansion index was calculated for each public chain from normalized within-repertoire ranks of inferred template counts. In a later analysis, generation probabilities were computed with a VDJ recombination model fitted to out-of-frame rearrangements, and the resulting probabilities were checked against IGoR. In a later analysis, TCR-TCR, TCR-HLA and TCR-CMV co-occurrence was scored with hypergeometric tests, and a repertoire-size bias correction was applied to TCR pairs. In a later analysis, false discovery rates were estimated by permuting HLA or CMV assignments 20 times. A later analysis grouped co-occurring TCRs with DBSCAN, adding TCRdist sequence similarity when clustering within HLA-allele-positive subsets. For co-occurrence clustering, repertoires with fewer than 30,000 or more than 120,000 public chains were excluded, along with 4 to 6 repertoires with anomalous nucleotide sharing. TCRdb provides this immuneACCESS table in a form limited to in-frame rearrangements. Some clones are lacking; in checked studies, under half of them reflect an unresolved V gene, and why the rest are absent is not known. The V and J calls and clone size are taken from that table; D and trimming were inferred from the DNA. The sample records around 90,000 clones, around four fifths of which are singletons. The ten largest make up less than 9.5% of the sample.

The chain joins TRBV7-2 to TRBJ2-4, and TRBD1 matches 8 of the central bases. Specimen: PBMCs. The TCR comes from a man under 40 in good health and CMV-seronegative. The sequence in DNA is TGTGCCAGCAGCCGCAGGACAGGGCTTAAAAACATTCAGTACTTC. Translated, this gives CASSRRTGLKNIQYF.